What follows are 18 T cell receptor beta chains derived from one specimen sequenced in a study of blood T cells in healthy people across ages. A J-beta primer mix and a sample-barcoded 5' primer were used in a second PCR of roughly 6 to 11 cycles. TCRdb called the 5' RACE reads again in MiXCR, with one record for every CDR3 protein. The sample lists 1.8 million or so distinct CDR3 sequences; 35% to 50% were seen once. Sequenced: blood. The origin of the receptors is a human donor in good health.

This clonotype showed up just a few times. The chain carries TRBV3-1 and TRBJ1-2, with a weak D call TRBD1 (5 bases). This CDR3 is built from 13 residues. Looked up from germline, CDR1 is LGHDT and CDR2 is YNNKEL (reference sequence). V was clipped by 4 bases and J by 8 bases, with 14 bases between them. DNA for the CDR3: TGTGCCAGCAGCCCCGGAAGGGGTAGGGGCTACACCTTC. Its translation is CASSPGRGRGYTF.

The V gene is TRBV6-6, the J gene TRBJ2-1; D ambiguous. With 0 bases removed from V and 4 bases from J, the gap between germline ends came to 13 bases. The CDR3 is 16 amino acids. CDR1 and CDR2 from the germline V gene are MNHNY and SVGAGI (reference sequence). The CDR3 sequence: CASSYSSVGSYNEQFF. The CDR3 nucleotides are TGTGCCAGCAGTTACTCGAGTGTCGGCTCTTACAATGAGCAGTTCTTC.

In this sample, this clonotype turned up once. V gene TRBV7-2 combines with J gene TRBJ2-3, with 7 bases that match TRBD2. In germline, CDR1 is SGHTA, CDR2 FQGNSA. This CDR3 has 16 amino acids. J lost 1 base, V lost 5 bases, and 9 bases had no gene match. CDR3 protein: CASSPGRASGTDTQYF. The CDR3 region has the DNA TGTGCCAGCAGCCCTGGGAGGGCTAGCGGCACAGATACGCAGTATTTT.

A few counts support this clonotype. The V and J genes are TRBV29-1 and TRBJ2-3, with 12 bases matching TRBD1. The CDR3 covers 16 residues. Germline V gene data show CDR1 as SQVTM and CDR2 as ANQGSEA. J gave up 0 bases and V 4 bases, and 5 bases lay outside the gene matches. This CDR3 reads CSVGGTGGISTDTQYF. The CDR3 DNA follows: TGCAGCGTTGGGGGGACAGGGGGCATCAGCACAGATACGCAGTATTTT.

This clonotype was picked up a small number of times. This chain connects TRBV10-3 to TRBJ1-1; 11 bases align to TRBD1. V trimming: 6 bases; J trimming: 8 bases; junction bases outside the gene matches: 5. The CDR3 is 13 residues long. Germline CDR1 ENHRY, CDR2 SYGVKD. The CDR3 bases are TGTGCCATCAGCGGACAGGGGGCAGCGGAAGCTTTCTTT. This codes for CAISGQGAAEAFF.

The table lists this clonotype with a few counts. The chain couples TRBV14 to TRBJ1-1, with 7 positions matching TRBD1. Germline V gives CDR1 SGHDN, CDR2 FVKESK. Trimming cost V 4 bases and J 10 bases; bases outside gene matches: 18. CDR3 length: 16 residues. The CDR3 here is CASSPIESVTGSLAFF. CDR3 in DNA: TGTGCCAGCAGCCCCATCGAATCCGTGACAGGGTCCTTAGCTTTCTTT.

Ten or more counts support this clonotype. In DNA form, the CDR3 reads TGCAGTGCTAGAGAAGGGGCTAACTATGGCTACACCTTC. Residues: CSAREGANYGYTF. This sequence joins TRBV20-1 and TRBJ1-2, with D possibly TRBD1 on 5 matching bases. This CDR3 has 13 residues. Trimming took off 0 bases at V and 0 bases at J, with 5 bases between the two ends. Germline V gives CDR1 DFQATT, CDR2 SNEGSKA (reference sequence).

This chain uses TRBV20-1 with TRBJ2-4; TRBD2 agrees at 13 bases. The J call could be wrong; TRBJ2-7 is a better fit for the DNA end. The CDR3 is 18 residues long. CDR1 and CDR2 (germline): DFQATT, SNEGSKA (reference sequence). This CDR3 reads CSAETSGTSGVLGYEQYF. CDR3 DNA sequence: TGCAGTGCTGAGACCTCCGGGACTAGCGGGGTCTTGGGATACGAGCAGTACTTC.

In its sample, this clonotype was seen a few times. The CDR3 loop is CASSVDGQGLPLHF. The CDR3 nucleotides read TGTGCCAGCAGCGTAGATGGACAGGGCTTACCCCTCCACTTT. V is TRBV9 and J is TRBJ1-6; 8 nucleotides align to TRBD1. Germline V gene lookup returns CDR1 SGDLS and CDR2 YYNGEE. The J segment lost 12 bases and the V segment lost 0 bases, leaving 5 bases of the junction unmatched. The CDR3 length is 14 residues.

The table lists this clonotype with a few counts. This chain connects TRBV4-3 to TRBJ2-1; TRBD2 might be the D (5 bases). CDR3 length: 16 residues. V lost 0 bases to trimming and J lost 3 bases, with 12 bases between them. The germline V gene has CDR1 LGHNA and CDR2 YSLEER. CDR3 sequence (DNA): TGCGCCAGCAGCCAAGATGGAGGTACCCTCTACAATGAGCAGTTCTTC. It yields the protein CASSQDGGTLYNEQFF.

V and J are TRBV3-1 and TRBJ2-3; the D gene is possibly TRBD2 (6 bases). The V and J ends lost 4 bases and 8 bases respectively, with 10 bases between them. The CDR3 covers 12 residues. Germline V lookup: CDR1 LGHDT, CDR2 YNNKEL (reference sequence). As DNA, the CDR3 is TGTGCCAGCAGCCCTGCCGGGAGTACGCAGTATTTT. It codes for CASSPAGSTQYF.

The chain joins TRBV6-1 to TRBJ1-5, with no clear D. V dropped 1 base and J dropped 7 bases, with 5 bases sitting between them. This CDR3 has 12 amino acids. The germline CDR1 and CDR2 sequences are MNHNS and SASEGT. The CDR3 coding sequence is TGTGCCAGCAGTGAAGATATACAGCCCCAGCATTTT. Amino acids: CASSEDIQPQHF.

The chain uses TRBV6-1 and TRBJ2-4; 9 bases are a match to TRBD1. The DNA end favors TRBJ2-7, so the J call may be wrong. CDR1 and CDR2 from the germline V gene are MNHNS and SASEGT. The length of the CDR3 is 16 residues. This CDR3 is CASSEGDGTGHYEQYF. The CDR3 DNA reads TGTGCCAGCAGTGAAGGGGACGGGACAGGGCACTACGAGCAGTACTTC.

The rearrangement joins TRBV29-1 to TRBJ1-1; D gene unclear. This CDR3 region has 13 residues. Trimming left V 1 base short and J 7 bases short, with 13 bases between. CDR1 and CDR2 (germline): SQVTM, ANQGSEA. The CDR3 region is CSVEGMIGIEAFF. As DNA, the CDR3 is TGCAGCGTTGAAGGGATGATTGGAATTGAAGCTTTCTTT.

Only a few counts were recorded for this clonotype. The chain has TRBV5-1 and TRBJ2-1, with 10 bases identical to TRBD1. V lost 4 bases to trimming and J lost 6 bases; unmatched junction nucleotides: 16. CDR1 and CDR2 from the germline V gene are SGHRS and YFSETQ. The CDR3 loop spans 18 amino acids. The CDR3 DNA follows: TGCGCCAGCAGCCTGACGAGACTCGGGACAGGGGCCCTCAATGAGCAGTTCTTC. It translates to CASSLTRLGTGALNEQFF.

The CDR3 sequence: CASSLSLAGGPGELFF. CDR3 in DNA: TGTGCCAGCAGCTTATCGCTAGCGGGGGGGCCCGGGGAGCTGTTTTTT. The chain carries TRBV7-3 and TRBJ2-2; 12 nucleotides line up with TRBD2. The CDR3 extends over 16 amino acids. Per the germline V gene, CDR1 is SGHTA and CDR2 is FQGTGA. J was trimmed by 6 bases and V by 2 bases; bases with no gene match: 4.

This clonotype was detected only a few times. V and J are TRBV30 and TRBJ1-1; maybe TRBD1 (6 bases). Germline lookup yields CDR1 GTSNPN and CDR2 SVGIG (reference sequence). This CDR3 has 12 amino acids. V lost 4 bases and J 1 base, leaving 7 bases between the germline ends. The CDR3 here is CAWNRANTEAFF. The CDR3 DNA follows: TGTGCCTGGAACAGGGCGAACACTGAAGCTTTCTTT.

V is TRBV3-1 and J is TRBJ1-2; TRBD1 might be the D (6 bases). Germline CDR1 LGHDT, CDR2 YNNKEL (reference sequence). The CDR3 extends over 14 amino acids. The V end was cut by 2 bases, the J end by 3 bases, with 10 bases between. CDR3 sequence (DNA): TGTGCCAGCAGCCAACCCGGGGGGCACTATGGCTACACCTTC. Translating it yields CASSQPGGHYGYTF.